The 3 T cell receptor beta chains below all came from one sample that was sequenced in a study of identical twins listed by TCRdb under 2016. Receptors were amplified or captured by 5' RACE. Sequencing relied on an Illumina HiSeq 2000. Using fastp at Q25 and MiXCR, TCRdb reprocessed the public reads and kept productive beta chains. When rows share a CDR3 protein, they turn into one entry using the most common DNA and genes. The sample contains around 680,000 distinct CDR3 sequences, approximately 9% of them found a single time. 0.75% to 1% of the sample goes to the ten largest clones. This same sample was also taken into another study, of yellow fever vaccine responses in identical twins.

The sequencing sample was made of PBMCs. All receptors derive from a woman aged 18-35 years in good health.

This clonotype was picked up a small number of times. The chain combines TRBV6-2 or TRBV6-3 with TRBJ2-1; D is possibly TRBD2 (5 bases). The CDR3 is 12 residues long. Germline loops: CDR1 MNHEY, CDR2 SVGEGT. The ends were cut back, 8 bases at V and 8 bases at J, with 13 bases in the middle. CDR3 protein: CASLPTGYEQFF. The DNA of the CDR3 is TGTGCCAGCCTCCCGACGGGGTATGAGCAGTTCTTC.

This rearrangement joins TRBV6-5 to TRBJ2-3, with 12 bases matching TRBD2. V lost 4 bases, J lost 3 bases, and 8 bases stayed unmatched. The CDR3 runs to 17 residues. The V gene's germline CDR1 is MNHEY and CDR2 SVGAGI. The DNA of the CDR3 is TGTGCCAGCAGTTCGGGGATCGGACTAGCGGGGACAGATACGCAGTATTTT. Amino acids: CASSSGIGLAGTDTQYF.

This clonotype was picked up many times. The chain recombines TRBV12-3 or TRBV12-4 with TRBJ2-7; perhaps TRBD1 as D (5 bases). The V end lost 3 bases, the J end lost 2 bases, and 8 bases lay between the germline ends. The length of the CDR3 is 13 residues. The CDR3 region is CASSFQGPYEQYF. CDR3 in DNA: TGTGCCAGCAGTTTTCAGGGCCCCTACGAGCAGTACTTC.